These 10 T cell receptor beta chains were sequenced from one sample in a study of identical twins. Each CDR3 protein is one row after TCRdb ran MiXCR on the 5' RACE reads. There are under 350,000 distinct CDR3 sequences in the sample; less than 9.5% occur only once, and roughly 6.8% lies in the top ten. The data were also submitted as part of a second study, on yellow fever vaccine responses in identical twins.

The sequenced sample consisted of CD8+ T cells sorted from blood. The source is a woman aged 18-29 years in good health.

There are many counts of this clonotype. The gene calls are TRBV29-1 and TRBJ2-3, with D tentatively TRBD1 (5 bases). Trimming stripped 7 bases from V and 3 bases from J, with 20 bases between. CDR3 length equals 15 residues. Germline V lookup: CDR1 SQVTM, CDR2 ANQGSEA. Here the CDR3 DNA reads TGCAGCGCCTCCGGAGCAGGGTTAAGGACAGATACGCAGTATTTT. It codes for CSASGAGLRTDTQYF.

J is TRBJ1-6 and V is TRBV20-1; 10 bases agree with TRBD1. Per germline, CDR1 DFQATT and CDR2 SNEGSKA (reference sequence). This CDR3 has 12 residues. Written as DNA, the CDR3 is TGCGGACAGGGGGAAAGTTTGTCACCCCTCCACTTT. Amino acid sequence: CGQGESLSPLHF.

This clonotype was counted between two and nine times. This chain links TRBV6-4 with TRBJ1-1; 7 bases agree with TRBD1. Germline CDR1 reads MRHNA; CDR2 reads SNTAGT. The J segment lost 0 bases and the V segment lost 4 bases, leaving 8 bases of the junction unmatched. This CDR3 comprises 16 residues. The CDR3 is CASSVGGQQLNTEAFF. DNA for the CDR3: TGTGCCAGCAGTGTGGGGGGACAGCAATTGAACACTGAAGCTTTCTTT.

At least ten counts were recorded for this clonotype. The V and J genes are TRBV15 and TRBJ2-7; D is perhaps TRBD1 or TRBD2 (6 bases each). In germline, CDR1 is LNHNV, CDR2 YYDKDF (reference sequence). The CDR3 loop spans 15 amino acids. V lost 0 bases, J lost 3 bases, and 12 bases lay in between. The CDR3 region is CATSRDSRGLYEQYF. The DNA for the CDR3 is TGTGCCACCAGCAGAGATTCCCGGGGGCTCTACGAGCAGTACTTC.

This clonotype has more than one count but fewer than ten. The chain joins TRBV29-1 to TRBJ2-1, with 11 bases identical to TRBD2. This CDR3 has 12 residues. The V gene's germline CDR1 is SQVTM and CDR2 ANQGSEA. J gave up 10 bases and V 7 bases, and 6 bases lay outside the gene matches. This chain's CDR3 is CSAGTSGVEQFF. Written as DNA, the CDR3 is TGCAGCGCCGGGACTAGCGGAGTCGAGCAGTTCTTC.

In this sample, this clonotype turned up a few times. CDR3 sequence reads: CASSWVAGFSYEQYF. DNA for the CDR3: TGTGCCAGCAGTTGGGTAGCGGGCTTCTCCTACGAGCAGTACTTC. This chain joins TRBV6-2 or TRBV6-3 and TRBJ2-7, with 7 nucleotides matching TRBD2. Trimming took 4 bases from V and 0 from J; bases not matched to a gene: 6. Looked up from germline, CDR1 is MNHEY and CDR2 is SVGEGT. The CDR3 is 15 residues long.

This clonotype was seen more than once but under ten times. This rearrangement joins TRBV6-2 or TRBV6-3 to TRBJ2-7; 8 nucleotides line up with TRBD1. V trimming: 5 bases; J trimming: 3 bases; junction bases outside the gene matches: 3. The germline gives CDR1 MNHEY, CDR2 SVGEGT. This CDR3 region has 13 residues. This CDR3 is CASSGDRNYEQYF. In DNA form, the CDR3 reads TGTGCCAGCAGTGGGGACAGGAACTACGAGCAGTACTTC.

This clonotype was seen repeatedly, ten times or more. The chain couples TRBV27 to TRBJ2-7; D is perhaps TRBD1 or TRBD2 (5 bases each). Trimming left V 7 bases short and J 0 bases short, with 16 bases between. In germline, CDR1 is MNHEY, CDR2 SMNVEV (reference sequence). The CDR3 runs 15 residues. This CDR3 is CASTLRGPSSYEQYF. The DNA of the CDR3 is TGTGCCAGCACCCTCCGGGGACCATCCTCCTACGAGCAGTACTTC.

This clonotype was found many times. An end of the junction differs from the germline gene, which may be a read error. The V call is TRBV5-6, the J call TRBJ2-1; D possibly corresponds to TRBD1 (6 bases). The CDR3 is made up of 12 amino acids. Per the germline V gene, CDR1 is SGHDT and CDR2 is YYEEEE. CDR3 coding DNA: TGTGCCAGCAGCTTGGGACTGGGCAGGGGAAATTTC. Its protein product is CASSLGLGRGNF.

V is TRBV28 and J is TRBJ1-1; possible D gene TRBD1, 5 bases. The CDR3 has 11 amino acids. V shed 10 bases and J shed 0 bases, with 6 bases lying between them. CDR1 is MDHEN, CDR2 SYDVKM, per germline. CDR3 protein: CATRVNTEAFF. In nucleotides, the CDR3 is TGTGCCACCAGGGTGAACACTGAAGCTTTCTTT.